This passage covers 5 T cell receptor beta chains from one sample sequenced in a study of cytomegalovirus exposure and HLA in healthy donors. PCR was performed using 60 Vbeta and 13 Jbeta primers. TCRdb's copy holds only in-frame clones and misses some; the assay was immunoSEQ multiplex PCR. The table lists around 39,000 clones. Material for sequencing was PBMCs. These receptors were taken from a male donor in good health and CMV-seronegative.

The V and J genes are TRBV15 and TRBJ1-6; no firm D call. The V and J ends lost 8 bases and 1 base respectively, with 15 bases between them. Germline assignment: CDR1 LNHNV and CDR2 YYDKDF (reference sequence). This CDR3 is built from 16 residues. The CDR3 coding sequence is TGTGCCACCCGGGAGTTAACTTTTTCCTATAATTCACCCCTCCACTTT. Encoded protein: CATRELTFSYNSPLHF.

J is TRBJ2-7 and V is TRBV28, with D uncertain. The V end was cut by 3 bases, the J end by 6 bases, with 9 bases between. Germline CDR1 is MDHEN and CDR2 is SYDVKM. The CDR3 is 12 amino acids. The CDR3 protein is CASSFPGGEQYF. In DNA, the CDR3 is TGTGCCAGCAGTTTCCCGGGTGGCGAGCAGTACTTC.

This chain connects TRBV10-3 to TRBJ2-2; the match to TRBD2 covers 8 bases. CDR1 and CDR2 (germline): ENHRY, SYGVKD. Losses at the gene ends were 6 bases for V and 2 bases for J; bases not matched to a gene: 5. The length of the CDR3 is 15 residues. The CDR3 here is CAIRGAGVNTGELFF. The DNA for the CDR3 is TGTGCCATCAGGGGAGCGGGGGTTAACACCGGGGAGCTGTTTTTT.

The gene calls are TRBV18 and TRBJ2-5; D is perhaps TRBD1 (6 bases). Germline V gives CDR1 KGHSH, CDR2 LQKENI. This CDR3 comprises 17 residues. Trimming left V 3 bases short and J 11 bases short, with 28 bases between. CDR3 in amino acids: CASSPSMGQEGMGEQYF. CDR3 in DNA: TGTGCCAGCTCACCTAGCATGGGACAAGAGGGTATGGGGGAGCAGTACTTC.

This chain uses TRBV5-1 with TRBJ2-7; D gene unclear. Looked up from germline, CDR1 is SGHRS and CDR2 is YFSETQ. V shed 0 bases and J shed 1 base, with 8 bases lying between them. The CDR3 totals 14 residues. The CDR3 DNA reads as TGCGCCAGCAGCTTGGGACACCCTTCCTACGAGCAGTACTTC. Its translation is CASSLGHPSYEQYF.